This paragraph reports one T cell receptor beta chain. TCRdb reprocessed the reads via MiXCR and lists one record per CDR3 protein. The data contain about 360,000 distinct CDR3 sequences, over 15% of them singletons. Germline loops: CDR1 SNHLY, CDR2 FYNNEI. The CDR3 has 16 amino acids. V was clipped by 4 bases and J by 0 bases; unmatched bases: 4. These data come from a study of T cell repertoires in cytomegalovirus infection. Sequencing input: PBMCs. This TCR derives from a human donor in good health (CMV status not recorded). Some clones in this sample may be carry-over from other donors' samples. The chain has TRBV2 and TRBJ2-1; TRBD2 matches 9 bases. The CDR3 DNA is TGTGCCAGCAGTGGACTAGCGGAAAGCTCCTACAATGAGCAGTTCTTC. This codes for CASSGLAESSYNEQFF. Based on the CDR3 plus reference TRBV2 and TRBJ2-1, the full variable domain is EPEVTQTPSHQVTQMGQEVILRCVPISNHLYFYWYRQILGQKVEFLVSFYNNEISEKSEIFDDQFSVERPDGSNFTLKIRSTKLEDSAMYFCASSGLAESSYNEQFFGPGTRLTVL.